In this sample, the clone carrying this T cell receptor beta chain turned up a few times. Its cognate antigen is unknown. This sample is part of a study of cytotoxic CD8 clonotypes in ibrutinib-treated CLL. At the level of the study: After median about 71 months, approximately 14 stayed in remission, about 12 progressed; responses roughly 24 partial, 2 complete. Average yields of 255,043 productive templates and 94,082 productive rearrangements characterized the samples. The study's findings and limits: Baseline clonality was higher than in age-matched healthy donors and moved in step with circulating CD8+ T-cell counts. Clonality increased at ibrutinib response and stayed stable in sustained remission. At progression, however, it fell back toward baseline.

The ends lost 1 base at V and 5 bases at J; junction bases unmatched: 8. This CDR3 region has 16 residues. Germline-derived CDR1 and CDR2 are MGHRA and YSYEKL. TCRdb's table, derived via immunoSEQ multiplex PCR, lists solely in-frame clones and lacks some. In the table there are 150,000 to 250,000 clones, around 70% of which are singletons. The rearrangement links TRBV4-1 to TRBJ1-5, with 7 bases matching TRBD1. This TCR was recovered from a human donor with chronic lymphocytic leukemia. The specimen was PBMCs, collected after 24 months of ibrutinib treatment. Here the CDR3 DNA reads TGCGCCAGCAGCCAAGGACCCGGGACAGCGCATCAGCCCCAGCATTTT. This encodes CASSQGPGTAHQPQHF.